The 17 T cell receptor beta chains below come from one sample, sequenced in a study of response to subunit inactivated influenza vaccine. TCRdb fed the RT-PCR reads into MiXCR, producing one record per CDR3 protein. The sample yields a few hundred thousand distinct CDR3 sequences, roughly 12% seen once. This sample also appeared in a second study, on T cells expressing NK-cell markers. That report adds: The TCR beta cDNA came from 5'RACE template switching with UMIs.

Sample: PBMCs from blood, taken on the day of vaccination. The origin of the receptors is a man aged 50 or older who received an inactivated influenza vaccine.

CDR3 sequence (DNA): TGTGCCAGCAGCCAAGTGGCAGGGAGGTATGGTAATTCACCCCTCCACTTT. This sequence encodes CASSQVAGRYGNSPLHF. The V call is TRBV4-2, the J call TRBJ1-6; a possible D gene is TRBD1 (5 bases). The ends were cut back, 1 base at V and 6 bases at J, with 16 bases in the middle. The CDR3 is 17 amino acids. The V gene's germline CDR1 is LGHNA and CDR2 YNFKEQ.

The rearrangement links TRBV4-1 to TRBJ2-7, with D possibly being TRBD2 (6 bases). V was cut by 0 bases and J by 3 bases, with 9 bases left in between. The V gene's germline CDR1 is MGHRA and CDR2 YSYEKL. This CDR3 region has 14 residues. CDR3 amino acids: CASSQEKGGYEQYF. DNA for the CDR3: TGCGCCAGCAGCCAAGAGAAGGGAGGCTACGAGCAGTACTTC.

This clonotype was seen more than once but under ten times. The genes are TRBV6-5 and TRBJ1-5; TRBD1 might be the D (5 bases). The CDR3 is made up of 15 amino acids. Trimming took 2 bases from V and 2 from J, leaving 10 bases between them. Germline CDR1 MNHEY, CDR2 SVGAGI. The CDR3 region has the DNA TGTGCCAGCAGTTACAAGGGGAACGGCAATCAGCCCCAGCATTTT. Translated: CASSYKGNGNQPQHF.

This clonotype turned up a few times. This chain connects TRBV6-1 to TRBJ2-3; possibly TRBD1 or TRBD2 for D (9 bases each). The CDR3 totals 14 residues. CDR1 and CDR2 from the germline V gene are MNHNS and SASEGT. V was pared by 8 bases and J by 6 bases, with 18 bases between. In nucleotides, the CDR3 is TGTGCCAGCGGGCTAGCGGGGACAGGGGATACGCAGTATTTT. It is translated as CASGLAGTGDTQYF.

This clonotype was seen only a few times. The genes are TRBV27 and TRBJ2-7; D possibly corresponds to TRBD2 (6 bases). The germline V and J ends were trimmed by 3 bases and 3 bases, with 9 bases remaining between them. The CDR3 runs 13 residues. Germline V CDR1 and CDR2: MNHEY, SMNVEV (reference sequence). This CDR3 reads CASSFNGGYEQYF. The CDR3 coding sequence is TGTGCCAGCAGTTTTAACGGGGGCTACGAGCAGTACTTC.

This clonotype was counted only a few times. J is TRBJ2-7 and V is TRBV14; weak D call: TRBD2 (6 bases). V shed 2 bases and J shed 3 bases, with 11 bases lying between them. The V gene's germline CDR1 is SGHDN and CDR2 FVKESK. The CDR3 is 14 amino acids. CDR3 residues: CASSQLGEVYEQYF. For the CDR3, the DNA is TGTGCCAGCAGCCAACTCGGGGAGGTCTACGAGCAGTACTTC.

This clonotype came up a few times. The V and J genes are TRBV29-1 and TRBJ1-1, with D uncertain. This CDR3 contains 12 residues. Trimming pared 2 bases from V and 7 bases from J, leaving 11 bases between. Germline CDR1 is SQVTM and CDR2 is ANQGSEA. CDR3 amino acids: CSVELMIVEAFF. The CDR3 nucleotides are TGCAGCGTTGAATTGATGATCGTTGAAGCTTTCTTT.

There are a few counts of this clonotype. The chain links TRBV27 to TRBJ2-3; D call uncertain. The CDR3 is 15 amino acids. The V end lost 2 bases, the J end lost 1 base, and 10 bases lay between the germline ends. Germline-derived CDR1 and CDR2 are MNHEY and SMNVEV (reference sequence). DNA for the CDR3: TGTGCCAGCAGTTTAGGGGTTCGTCGCACAGATACGCAGTATTTT. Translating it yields CASSLGVRRTDTQYF.

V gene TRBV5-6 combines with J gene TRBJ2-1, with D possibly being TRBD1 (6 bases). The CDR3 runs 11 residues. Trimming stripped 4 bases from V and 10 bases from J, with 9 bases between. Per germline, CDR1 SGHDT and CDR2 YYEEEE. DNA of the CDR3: TGTGCCAGCAGCCATGACAGGGAGCAGTTCTTC. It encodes CASSHDREQFF.

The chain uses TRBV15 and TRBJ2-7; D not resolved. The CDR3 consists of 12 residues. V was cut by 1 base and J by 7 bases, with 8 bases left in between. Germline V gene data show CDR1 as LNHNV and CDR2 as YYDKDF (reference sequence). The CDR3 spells CATSRGSREQYF. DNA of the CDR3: TGTGCCACCAGCAGAGGGTCTCGTGAGCAGTACTTC.

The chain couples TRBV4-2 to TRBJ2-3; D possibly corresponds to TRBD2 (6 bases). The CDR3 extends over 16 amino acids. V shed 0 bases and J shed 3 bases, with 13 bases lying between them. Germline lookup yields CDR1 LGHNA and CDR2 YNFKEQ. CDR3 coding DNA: TGTGCCAGCAGCCAAGATTATATAGCGGTGACAGATACGCAGTATTTT. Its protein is CASSQDYIAVTDTQYF.

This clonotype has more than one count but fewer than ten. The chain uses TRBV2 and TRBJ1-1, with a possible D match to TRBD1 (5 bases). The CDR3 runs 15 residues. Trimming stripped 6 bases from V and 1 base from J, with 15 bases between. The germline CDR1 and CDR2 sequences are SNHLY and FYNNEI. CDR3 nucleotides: TGTGCCAGCAGGGGAATCAGGGTGAGGAACACTGAAGCTTTCTTT. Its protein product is CASRGIRVRNTEAFF.

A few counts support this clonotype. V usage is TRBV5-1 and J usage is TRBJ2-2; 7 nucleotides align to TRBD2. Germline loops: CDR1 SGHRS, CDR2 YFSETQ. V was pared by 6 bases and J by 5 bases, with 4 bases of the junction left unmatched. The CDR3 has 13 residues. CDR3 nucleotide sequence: TGCGCCAGCACCTACGGGGGGACCGGGGAGCTGTTTTTT. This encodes CASTYGGTGELFF. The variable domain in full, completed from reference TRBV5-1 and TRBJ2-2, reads KAGVTQTPRYLIKTRGQQVTLSCSPISGHRSVSWYQQTPGQGLQFLFEYFSETQRNKGNFPGRFSGRQFSNSRSEMNVSTLELGDSALYLCASTYGGTGELFFGEGSRLTVL.

Here the CDR3 reads CSASGQGDNEQFF. The CDR3 DNA sequence: TGCAGTGCTAGTGGGCAGGGTGACAATGAGCAGTTCTTC. V is TRBV20-1 and J is TRBJ2-1; maybe TRBD1 (5 bases). The V gene's germline CDR1 is DFQATT and CDR2 SNEGSKA (reference sequence). CDR3 length equals 13 residues. V gave up 3 bases and J gave up 5 bases, with 11 bases separating them.

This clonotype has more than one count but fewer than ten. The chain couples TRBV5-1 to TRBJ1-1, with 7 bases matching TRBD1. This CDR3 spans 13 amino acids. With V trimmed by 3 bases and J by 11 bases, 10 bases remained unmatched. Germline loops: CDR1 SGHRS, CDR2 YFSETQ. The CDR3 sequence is CASSSNRQGRAFF. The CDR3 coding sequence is TGCGCCAGCAGCTCAAACCGACAGGGTAGGGCTTTCTTT.

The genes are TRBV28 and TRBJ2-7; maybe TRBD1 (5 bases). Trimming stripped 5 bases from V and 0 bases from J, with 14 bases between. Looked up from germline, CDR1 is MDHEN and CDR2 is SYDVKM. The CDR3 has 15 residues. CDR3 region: CASSSRETFSYEQYF. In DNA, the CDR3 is TGTGCCAGCAGTAGCAGGGAAACGTTCTCCTACGAGCAGTACTTC.

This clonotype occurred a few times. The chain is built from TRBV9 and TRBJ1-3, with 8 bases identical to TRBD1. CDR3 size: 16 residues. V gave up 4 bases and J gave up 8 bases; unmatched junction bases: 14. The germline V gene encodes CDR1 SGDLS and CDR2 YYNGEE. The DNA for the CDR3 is TGTGCCAGCAGCAAGACCGGGACAGGAGTGAGGGACACCATATATTTT. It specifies CASSKTGTGVRDTIYF. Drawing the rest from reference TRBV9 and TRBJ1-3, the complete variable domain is DSGVTQTPKHLITATGQRVTLRCSPRSGDLSVYWYQQSLDQGLQFLIQYYNGEERAKGNILERFSAQQFPDLHSELNLSSLELGDSALYFCASSKTGTGVRDTIYFGEGSWLTVV.